The sequence of this T cell receptor beta chain was determined in a study of human T cells and chemical hapten exposure. Regarding the study as a whole: The study found expanded TCRs formed significantly more large CDR3 similarity clusters than controls. The donor cohort had alopecia, so its immune response may not match that of healthy people. TCRs at high frequency, those above 1 in 1000, did not change with DPC sensitization.

This clonotype occurred many times. As yet, its antigen is unknown. The time point was: pre-sensitization, week 0. Indicated treatment: therapeutic diphenylcyclopropenone sensitization with weekly scalp DPC. Unfractionated whole blood served as the source for total RNA extraction. CDR1 is MDHEN and CDR2 is SYDVKM in the germline V gene. The CDR3 length is 14 residues. The V and J ends lost 9 bases and 4 bases, in that order; junction bases with no gene match: 8. Each cDNA molecule in the library carried unique molecular identifiers. TCRdb fed the RACE reads into MiXCR, producing one record per CDR3 protein. The sample consists of roughly 56,000 distinct CDR3 sequences, approximately 10% of them appearing once.

The sequence derives from a woman younger than 45 with alopecia areata. Some clones in this sample may be carry-over from other donors' samples. The J gene is TRBJ2-2, the V gene TRBV28, with 7 bases aligning to TRBD2. The input for sequencing was whole blood, taken in connection with sensitization to the hapten diphenylcyclopropenone (DPC). In nucleotides, the CDR3 is TGTGCCAGTACCCCGGGACTAAGCACCGGGGAGCTGTTTTTT. This sequence encodes CASTPGLSTGELFF.